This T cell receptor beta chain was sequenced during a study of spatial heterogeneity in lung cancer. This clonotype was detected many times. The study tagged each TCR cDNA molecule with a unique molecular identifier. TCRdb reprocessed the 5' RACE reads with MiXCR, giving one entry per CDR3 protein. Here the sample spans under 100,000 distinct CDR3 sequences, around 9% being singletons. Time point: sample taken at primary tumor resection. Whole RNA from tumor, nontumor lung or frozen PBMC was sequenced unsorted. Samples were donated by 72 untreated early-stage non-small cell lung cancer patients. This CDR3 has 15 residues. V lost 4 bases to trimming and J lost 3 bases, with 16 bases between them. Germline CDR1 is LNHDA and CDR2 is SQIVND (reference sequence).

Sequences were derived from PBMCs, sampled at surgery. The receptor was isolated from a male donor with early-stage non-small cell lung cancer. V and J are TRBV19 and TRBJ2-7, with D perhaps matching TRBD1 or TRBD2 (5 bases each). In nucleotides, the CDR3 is TGTGCCAGTAGTAGGTCCGGGACGGCCCGCTACGAGCAGTACTTC. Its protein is CASSRSGTARYEQYF. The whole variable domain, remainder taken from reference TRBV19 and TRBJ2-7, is DGGITQSPKYLFRKEGQNVTLSCEQNLNHDAMYWYRQDPGQGLRLIYYSQIVNDFQKGDIAEGYSVSREKKESFPLTVTSAQKNPTAFYLCASSRSGTARYEQYFGPGTRLTVT.